Sequencing of this TCR beta chain was carried out in a study of blood T cells in healthy people across ages. The CDR3 runs 12 residues. Germline CDR1 SGHRS, CDR2 YFSETQ. Deletions cut 5 bases from V and 4 bases from J, with 9 bases between. As to this clonotype: Its antigen is still unknown.

Study-level results: The donors' CMV status was not determined, possibly confounding changes in expanded clonotypes. Naive T cell percentage and TCR beta diversity correlated strongly.

The use of a sample-barcoded 5' primer and a J-beta primer mix characterized a second PCR of about 6 to 11 cycles. Every single cDNA molecule received a tag from a template-switch adaptor with 12 random nucleotides. CDR3-containing paired-end reads numbered at least 2.5 million in each sample. MiXCR, run by TCRdb on the 5' RACE reads, gives a single entry per CDR3 protein. The sample shows roughly 800,000 distinct CDR3 sequences, roughly 25% of them seen only once. Separately, the same data were catalogued under a study of T cells of mothers and their children.

J is TRBJ1-2 and V is TRBV5-1; D gene ambiguous. The sample taken for sequencing was blood. The receptor was isolated from a boy younger than 18 in good health. CDR3 DNA sequence: TGCGCCAGCAGAGTGGACTCCTATGGCTACACCTTC. It yields the protein CASRVDSYGYTF.